This T cell receptor (beta chain) was obtained from a study of response to subunit inactivated influenza vaccine. Details on this clonotype: Its specificity is not known.

TCRdb processed the RT-PCR reads anew with MiXCR; each CDR3 protein has one entry. The table includes more than 600,000 distinct CDR3 sequences, around 18% detected once. The V gene lost 0 bases and the J gene lost 0 bases, with 11 bases spanning the gap. Germline V gene lookup returns CDR1 LGHNA and CDR2 YSLEER. The CDR3 is 17 residues long. Study observations and caveats: Authors suggested each seasonal influenza vaccination recruits few new T cells.

Specimen: PBMCs from blood, collected 5 days after vaccination. The receptor's source is a man aged 45-65 years who received an inactivated influenza vaccine. V is TRBV4-3 and J is TRBJ2-2, with D possibly being TRBD1 or TRBD2 (5 bases each). CDR3 sequence reads: CASSQDIGGSNTGELFF. The CDR3 DNA reads TGCGCCAGCAGCCAAGACATTGGGGGATCGAACACCGGGGAGCTGTTTTTT.